Below, 6 T cell receptor beta chains from the same sample are listed, as sequenced in a study of blood T cell repertoires in COVID-19. Here immunoSEQ multiplex PCR was the method, and the copy in TCRdb shows in-frame clones only, minus some. In the table there are roughly 400,000 clones, 90% of which are singletons. Sequencing was performed on PBMCs or T cells enriched from blood (not recorded which). These receptors were collected from a man between 18 and 29 years old who had recovered from COVID-19.

The chain links TRBV6-5 to TRBJ1-2, with unresolved D. The CDR3 length is 15 residues. The V and J ends lost 0 bases and 5 bases respectively, with 13 bases between them. CDR1 and CDR2 (germline): MNHEY, SVGAGI. Written as DNA, the CDR3 is TGTGCCAGCAGTTACTCGGAACCTGAGGAGTATGGCTACACCTTC. It encodes CASSYSEPEEYGYTF.

The chain is built from TRBV4-1 and TRBJ2-1; D remains unclear. Germline-derived CDR1 and CDR2 are MGHRA and YSYEKL. V lost 2 bases and J 8 bases, leaving 10 bases between the germline ends. This CDR3 is built from 13 residues. The CDR3 loop reads CASSQLNRDEQFF. CDR3 nucleotides: TGCGCCAGCAGCCAATTAAACCGGGATGAGCAGTTCTTC.

This clone showed up just once. The rearrangement links TRBV4-1 to TRBJ2-5; 12 nucleotides line up with TRBD2. Germline CDR1 and CDR2: MGHRA and YSYEKL. CDR3 length: 17 residues. Trimming cost V 3 bases and J 2 bases; bases outside gene matches: 7. CDR3 sequence reads: CASSQTSGRIKQETQYF. The CDR3 DNA follows: TGCGCCAGCAGCCAGACTAGCGGGAGAATCAAACAAGAGACCCAGTACTTC.

The gene calls are TRBV6-5 and TRBJ1-5; 7 bases match TRBD1. Trimming took 6 bases from V and 0 from J; bases not matched to a gene: 5. Looked up from germline, CDR1 is MNHEY and CDR2 is SVGAGI. There are 15 residues in the CDR3. In DNA, the CDR3 is TGTGCCAGCAGGACGGGACAGCTTAGCAATCAGCCCCAGCATTTT. Protein: CASRTGQLSNQPQHF.

This chain joins TRBV11-2 and TRBJ2-1; D gene ambiguous. V was clipped by 0 bases and J by 7 bases, with 10 bases between them. The germline V gene encodes CDR1 SGHAT and CDR2 FQNNGV. The CDR3 has 14 residues. The CDR3, as DNA: TGTGCCAGCAGCTTAGATCTTCTAGTAAATGAGCAGTTCTTC. Translated: CASSLDLLVNEQFF.

This chain uses TRBV11-2 with TRBJ2-5, with D possibly TRBD2 on 6 matching bases. Deletions cut 5 bases from V and 5 bases from J, with 18 bases between. Germline values: CDR1 SGHAT, CDR2 FQNNGV. The CDR3 contains 15 residues. The CDR3 spells CASSNGLHPFETQYF. In nucleotides, the CDR3 is TGTGCCAGCAGCAACGGACTACACCCCTTTGAGACCCAGTACTTC.